This passage covers 30 T cell receptor beta chains from one sample sequenced in a study of CD8+ T cells in alopecia areata (dated 2018 in TCRdb). The library came from the immunoSEQ multiplex PCR assay. RNA was extracted from all samples and reverse transcribed into cDNA as template for TCR sequencing. TCRdb carries this immuneACCESS record with in-frame sequences only. Its versions omit some clonotypes, under half of them owing to an unresolved V gene in the studies checked, with the rest unexplained. In all, the sample holds about 220,000 clones, and more than 45% of those were seen once. Jointly, the top ten make up 1.6% of the sample. The sample's time point label, decoded: more than 3 weeks on oral tofacitinib. This sample's treatment or condition label indicates: oral pan-JAK inhibitor, 5-10 mg twice daily. The sequences come from CD4+ T cells sorted from blood, collected at week 4, from a patient treated with tofacitinib. These receptor sequences come from a human donor with alopecia areata.

The sample holds a few counts of this clone. The rearrangement joins TRBV5-1 to TRBJ2-7; no clear D. Trimming stripped 1 base from V and 1 base from J, with 6 bases between. The CDR3 runs to 13 residues. Germline V gene lookup returns CDR1 SGHRS and CDR2 YFSETQ. The CDR3 DNA sequence: TGCGCCAGCAGCTTGTTCGAATCCTACGAGCAGTACTTC. Encoded protein: CASSLFESYEQYF.

The J gene is TRBJ1-5, the V gene TRBV4-3; D not resolved. Trimming left V 0 bases short and J 5 bases short, with 11 bases between. The CDR3 has 15 amino acids. Per the germline V gene, CDR1 is LGHNA and CDR2 is YSLEER. CDR3 bases: TGCGCCAGCAGCCAAGATCGAGTGGGCGATCAGCCCCAGCATTTT. Translated: CASSQDRVGDQPQHF.

The J gene is TRBJ1-2, the V gene TRBV5-1; D call uncertain. Germline lookup yields CDR1 SGHRS and CDR2 YFSETQ. The CDR3 covers 13 residues. Between the trimmed V and J ends, which lost 5 bases and 5 bases, there was a span of 13 bases. CDR3 sequence (DNA): TGCGCCAGCAGTCCGGCGGAAGATTATGGCTACACCTTC. Translated, it gives CASSPAEDYGYTF.

CDR3 sequence: CAWGGQQNQPQHF. The CDR3 DNA reads as TGTGCCTGGGGGGGACAGCAAAATCAGCCCCAGCATTTT. The J gene is TRBJ1-5, the V gene TRBV30; 7 nucleotides agree with TRBD1. The CDR3 runs to 13 residues. The V segment lost 5 bases and the J segment 4 bases; nucleotides outside the gene matches: 5. CDR1 is GTSNPN and CDR2 is SVGIG in the germline V gene (reference sequence).

Points on this clone: One junction end does not reproduce the germline sequence, and a read error may be involved. This chain joins TRBV2 and TRBJ2-7; 9 nucleotides align to TRBD1. In germline, CDR1 is SNHLY, CDR2 FYNNEI. This CDR3 is built from 12 residues. CDR3 loop: CASSGGTGTGNF. DNA of the CDR3: TGTGCCAGCAGTGGGGGGACCGGGACAGGGAATTTC. Full variable domain (missing parts from reference TRBV2 and TRBJ2-7): EPEVTQTPSHQVTQMGQEVILRCVPISNHLYFYWYRQILGQKVEFLVSFYNNEISEKSEIFDDQFSVERPDGSNFTLKIRSTKLEDSAMYFCASSGGTGTGNFGPGTRLTVT.

The chain uses TRBV30 and TRBJ1-1; D unresolved. This CDR3 comprises 14 residues. Trimming took 4 bases from V and 1 from J, leaving 13 bases between them. In germline, CDR1 is GTSNPN, CDR2 SVGIG (reference sequence). CDR3 sequence: CAWIASGRNTEAFF. CDR3 nucleotide sequence: TGTGCCTGGATCGCAAGCGGGAGGAACACTGAAGCTTTCTTT.

This chain uses TRBV7-9 with TRBJ2-7, with D perhaps TRBD1 (6 bases). Trimming removed 5 bases at V and 2 bases at J, with 13 bases between. Germline CDR1 is SEHNR and CDR2 is FQNEAQ (reference sequence). The CDR3 contains 14 residues. The CDR3 DNA sequence: TGTGCCAGCAGCCCCGGGACACTAACCTACGAGCAGTACTTC. Protein sequence: CASSPGTLTYEQYF. Full variable domain (rest looked up from reference TRBV7-9 and TRBJ2-7): DTGVSQNPRHKITKRGQNVTFRCDPISEHNRLYWYRQTLGQGPEFLTYFQNEAQLEKSRLLSDRFSAERPKGSFSTLEIQRTEQGDSAMYLCASSPGTLTYEQYFGPGTRLTVT.

This chain joins TRBV5-1 and TRBJ1-5; D not certain. V shed 2 bases and J shed 4 bases, with 13 bases lying between them. Germline CDR1 is SGHRS and CDR2 is YFSETQ. The CDR3 runs to 15 residues. The CDR3 bases are TGCGCCAGCAGCTTTAACGGGGAGGAGAATCAGCCCCAGCATTTT. Translated: CASSFNGEENQPQHF.

This chain uses TRBV29-1 with TRBJ2-1, with 8 bases fitting TRBD1. CDR1 is SQVTM, CDR2 ANQGSEA, per germline. V shed 7 bases and J 4 bases; nucleotides not matched to a gene: 3. The CDR3 contains 12 residues. The CDR3 here is CSATGGYNEQFF. Written as DNA, the CDR3 is TGCAGCGCTACAGGGGGGTACAATGAGCAGTTCTTC.

The chain recombines TRBV30 with TRBJ1-5; no clear D gene. CDR3 length: 12 amino acids. The germline V gene has CDR1 GTSNPN and CDR2 SVGIG (reference sequence). Trimming removed 1 base from V and 3 bases from J, with 4 bases in between. The CDR3 region is CAWSGDNQPQHF. CDR3 sequence (DNA): TGTGCCTGGAGTGGGGACAATCAGCCCCAGCATTTT. Based on the CDR3 plus reference TRBV30 and TRBJ1-5, the full variable domain is SQTIHQWPATLVQPVGSPLSLECTVEGTSNPNLYWYRQAAGRGLQLLFYSVGIGQISSEVPQNLSASRPQDRQFILSSKKLLLSDSGFYLCAWSGDNQPQHFGDGTRLSIL.

The chain is built from TRBV15 and TRBJ2-7; 7 bases fit TRBD1. Germline CDR1 and CDR2: LNHNV and YYDKDF (reference sequence). V trimming: 5 bases; J trimming: 2 bases; junction bases outside the gene matches: 3. This CDR3 has 13 amino acids. CDR3 loop: CATSGGQAYEQYF. CDR3 nucleotides: TGTGCCACCAGCGGAGGACAGGCCTACGAGCAGTACTTC.

The genes are TRBV2 and TRBJ2-5, with 9 bases identical to TRBD2. V dropped 6 bases and J dropped 0; count of bases not matched to a gene: 8. This CDR3 region has 16 residues. From germline, CDR1 is SNHLY and CDR2 FYNNEI. The CDR3 loop is CASRPQRGAYQETQYF. In DNA, the CDR3 is TGTGCCAGCAGACCACAGCGGGGGGCGTACCAAGAGACCCAGTACTTC.

The chain couples TRBV11-2 to TRBJ2-2; TRBD2 aligns across 9 bases. Unmatched junction bases numbered 1, after V lost 0 bases and J lost 5 bases. CDR1 SGHAT and CDR2 FQNNGV come from the germline V gene. The CDR3 is 15 amino acids. DNA of the CDR3: TGTGCCAGCAGCTTAGACCTAGCGGGGACCGGGGAGCTGTTTTTT. It yields the protein CASSLDLAGTGELFF.

This clone was seen only a few times. This chain links TRBV15 with TRBJ1-5, with D perhaps TRBD1 (5 bases). V was cut by 3 bases and J by 10 bases, with 16 bases left in between. There are 14 residues in the CDR3. Germline V gene lookup returns CDR1 LNHNV and CDR2 YYDKDF (reference sequence). CDR3: CATSRDRGRTPQHF. CDR3 DNA sequence: TGTGCCACCAGCAGGGATCGGGGGAGGACTCCCCAGCATTTT.

This clone has only one observation. Here the CDR3 DNA reads TGTGCCAGCAGCGTAGGAGTCGAGGGGGAGCTGTTTTTT. Protein: CASSVGVEGELFF. This rearrangement joins TRBV9 to TRBJ2-2; D is uncertain. The germline V gene encodes CDR1 SGDLS and CDR2 YYNGEE. The CDR3 sequence is 13 residues long. Trimming took 0 bases from V and 8 from J, leaving 8 bases between them.

The sample holds one count of this clone. The chain combines TRBV4-1 with TRBJ2-1, with 9 bases matching TRBD1. The CDR3 has 17 amino acids. The ends lost 4 bases at V and 4 bases at J; junction bases unmatched: 11. CDR1 and CDR2 (germline): MGHRA, YSYEKL. CDR3 protein: CASSRVPGTGSYNEQFF. Here the CDR3 DNA reads TGCGCCAGCAGCCGAGTTCCCGGGACAGGGTCGTACAATGAGCAGTTCTTC.

The CDR3 nucleotides read TGTGCCAGCAGCGTACTACAGGTTACGAACACCGGGGAGCTGTTTTTT. It yields the protein CASSVLQVTNTGELFF. V and J are TRBV9 and TRBJ2-2, with a possible D match to TRBD1 (5 bases). The CDR3 consists of 16 residues. Germline V gene sequence: CDR1 SGDLS, CDR2 YYNGEE. Trimming left V 1 base short and J 0 bases short, with 10 bases between.

The V gene is TRBV4-3, the J gene TRBJ2-2; 8 nucleotides line up with TRBD1. In germline, CDR1 is LGHNA, CDR2 YSLEER. J gave up 7 bases and V 1 base, and 11 bases lay outside the gene matches. This CDR3 contains 17 residues. The CDR3 sequence: CASSQVLARGLGGELFF. The DNA of the CDR3 is TGCGCCAGCAGCCAAGTATTAGCCAGGGGGCTCGGCGGGGAGCTGTTTTTT.

This clone has more than one count but fewer than ten. This chain connects TRBV7-8 to TRBJ2-1; 9 bases map to TRBD1. The germline gives CDR1 SGHVS, CDR2 FQNEAQ. Trimming at V came to 3 bases and at J to 2 bases, leaving 2 bases not matched to a gene. The CDR3 is 15 residues long. CDR3 coding DNA: TGTGCCAGCAGCTTCGGACAGGGGCCCTACAATGAGCAGTTCTTC. Residues: CASSFGQGPYNEQFF.

This clone was recorded once. Other DNA sequences from this sample encode an identical CDR3 as well. The chain joins TRBV9 to TRBJ2-6; D remains ambiguous. The germline V gene encodes CDR1 SGDLS and CDR2 YYNGEE. This CDR3 is 15 amino acids long. V lost 2 bases and J 0 bases, leaving 6 bases between the germline ends. CDR3 bases: TGTGCCAGCAGCGTCGCCGGCTCTGGGGCCAACGTCCTGACTTTC. It translates to CASSVAGSGANVLTF.

This chain connects TRBV9 to TRBJ1-1, with unresolved D. Between the trimmed V and J ends, which lost 0 bases and 4 bases, there was a span of 10 bases. Germline values: CDR1 SGDLS, CDR2 YYNGEE. The CDR3 runs 14 residues. CDR3 residues: CASSVGGGFTEAFF. The CDR3 bases are TGTGCCAGCAGCGTAGGGGGAGGCTTCACTGAAGCTTTCTTT.

The chain uses TRBV15 and TRBJ1-1, with a possible D match to TRBD1 (6 bases). The CDR3 is made up of 14 amino acids. V was trimmed by 5 bases and J by 3 bases, leaving 13 bases between them. Germline V lookup: CDR1 LNHNV, CDR2 YYDKDF (reference sequence). Here the CDR3 DNA reads TGTGCCACCAGCCCCGATTCAGGGGACACTGAAGCTTTCTTT. This sequence encodes CATSPDSGDTEAFF.

The chain recombines TRBV14 with TRBJ2-3; unclear D gene. Deletions cut 0 bases from V and 1 base from J, with 5 bases between. The length of the CDR3 is 14 residues. From germline, CDR1 is SGHDN and CDR2 FVKESK. The CDR3 coding sequence is TGTGCCAGCAGCCAAGATCTGGGCACAGATACGCAGTATTTT. It translates to CASSQDLGTDTQYF.

The chain joins TRBV9 to TRBJ2-5, with unresolved D. The CDR3 is 15 residues long. Germline V gene data show CDR1 as SGDLS and CDR2 as YYNGEE. With 0 bases removed from V and 5 bases from J, the gap between germline ends came to 14 bases. The CDR3 loop reads CASSVAPGDGETQYF. The CDR3 coding sequence is TGTGCCAGCAGCGTAGCCCCTGGGGATGGGGAGACCCAGTACTTC.

The chain is built from TRBV30 and TRBJ1-2, with 7 bases that match TRBD1. Germline V gives CDR1 GTSNPN, CDR2 SVGIG (reference sequence). The CDR3 has 13 residues. V trimming: 2 bases; J trimming: 8 bases; junction bases outside the gene matches: 8. The DNA for the CDR3 is TGTGCCTGGAGTCCCCGTACAGGGGAAGGCTACACCTTC. The encoded protein is CAWSPRTGEGYTF.

This clone was picked up a small number of times. V is TRBV11-3 and J is TRBJ1-1, with 7 bases that match TRBD1. Unmatched junction bases numbered 1, after V lost 3 bases and J lost 3 bases. Germline lookup yields CDR1 SGHNT and CDR2 YENEEA. The length of the CDR3 is 13 residues. The CDR3 nucleotides are TGTGCCAGCAGCTTTACAGGGGACACTGAAGCTTTCTTT. Translated, it gives CASSFTGDTEAFF.

This sequence joins TRBV21-1 and TRBJ1-5; TRBD1 is the table's D call and was not checked against the DNA. TRBV21-1 is marked as a pseudogene. The CDR3 runs to 15 residues. CDR3 sequence reads: CASSKTTGGDQPQHF. The CDR3 bases are TGTGCCAGCAGCAAAACCACAGGGGGCGATCAGCCCCAGCATTTT.

This clone was detected a few times. The rearrangement links TRBV9 to TRBJ2-1; D is ambiguous. CDR1 SGDLS and CDR2 YYNGEE come from the germline V gene. Trimming pared 0 bases from V and 8 bases from J, leaving 9 bases between. The CDR3 totals 13 residues. CDR3 protein: CASSVAPFDEQFF. The CDR3, as DNA: TGTGCCAGCAGCGTAGCCCCCTTCGATGAGCAGTTCTTC.

The CDR3: CASSQGQGYGYTF. CDR3 nucleotides: TGCGCCAGCAGCCAAGGACAGGGATATGGCTACACCTTC. The chain joins TRBV4-3 to TRBJ1-2; 7 bases map to TRBD1. V was clipped by 1 base and J by 5 bases; unmatched bases: 1. The CDR3 has 13 residues. The germline CDR1 and CDR2 sequences are LGHNA and YSLEER.

On this clone itself: Different DNA sequences within this sample yield the same CDR3. The chain has TRBV15 and TRBJ2-3; D is undetermined. V was pared by 2 bases and J by 0 bases, with 3 bases between. The CDR3 spans 13 residues. Germline assignment: CDR1 LNHNV and CDR2 YYDKDF (reference sequence). This chain's CDR3 is CATSRPSTDTQYF. The CDR3 DNA reads as TGTGCCACCAGCAGACCGAGCACAGATACGCAGTATTTT.